The 19 T cell receptor beta chains presented below share a single source sample, sequenced in a study of control samples from healthy donors and cancer patients. Sequencing was performed with immunoSEQ multiplex PCR; in TCRdb, only in-frame clones are kept and a portion is missing. The data contain 150,000 to 200,000 clones, roughly 89% of them seen just once; the ten biggest clones take up roughly 1.3%. The sample comprised blood. Receptors originate from a woman in her forties or fifties in good health.

V and J are TRBV27 and TRBJ1-1; a weak D match, TRBD1 (5 bases). CDR3 length: 17 residues. Trimming removed 4 bases at V and 0 bases at J, with 18 bases between. Germline CDR1 MNHEY, CDR2 SMNVEV (reference sequence). This CDR3 reads CASSSQGGGRVNTEAFF. In DNA, the CDR3 is TGTGCCAGCAGTTCGCAGGGTGGCGGACGTGTGAACACTGAAGCTTTCTTT.

This chain links TRBV27 with TRBJ1-4, with 9 bases aligning to TRBD1. The CDR3 runs 14 residues. Per the germline V gene, CDR1 is MNHEY and CDR2 is SMNVEV (reference sequence). V shed 2 bases, J shed 10 bases, and the junction held 5 bases outside the gene matches. The CDR3 coding sequence is TGTGCCAGCAGTTTAGGACAGGGGCTAGGAAAACTGTTTTTT. Translating it yields CASSLGQGLGKLFF. Drawing the rest from reference TRBV27 and TRBJ1-4, the complete variable domain is EAQVTQNPRYLITVTGKKLTVTCSQNMNHEYMSWYRQDPGLGLRQIYYSMNVEVTDKGDVPEGYKVSRKEKRNFPLILESPSPNQTSLYFCASSLGQGLGKLFFGSGTQLSVL.

This chain joins TRBV28 and TRBJ1-2; D may be TRBD1 (5 bases). The germline V and J ends were trimmed by 10 bases and 8 bases, with 20 bases remaining between them. The CDR3 loop spans 13 amino acids. CDR1 is MDHEN, CDR2 SYDVKM, per germline. The CDR3: CATMFPGARGYTF. The CDR3 DNA follows: TGTGCCACCATGTTCCCCGGGGCGCGAGGCTACACCTTC.

The chain has TRBV9 and TRBJ1-2; 8 nucleotides agree with TRBD1. Germline V gene data show CDR1 as SGDLS and CDR2 as YYNGEE. The length of the CDR3 is 15 residues. V trimming: 4 bases; J trimming: 5 bases; junction bases outside the gene matches: 10. The CDR3 DNA reads TGTGCCAGCAGCCGGACAGGGCCCTCGGGATATGGCTACACCTTC. Translated, it gives CASSRTGPSGYGYTF.

The rearrangement links TRBV5-6 to TRBJ2-5, with D uncertain. The CDR3 consists of 12 residues. CDR1 SGHDT and CDR2 YYEEEE come from the germline V gene. V was pared by 7 bases and J by 7 bases, with 14 bases between. For the CDR3, the DNA is TGTGCCAGCGAGACTCTACGAGGGACCCAGTACTTC. It codes for CASETLRGTQYF.

The J gene is TRBJ2-5, the V gene TRBV28, with D perhaps TRBD2 (6 bases). This CDR3 has 15 amino acids. Trimming stripped 2 bases from V and 5 bases from J, with 15 bases between. CDR1 is MDHEN, CDR2 SYDVKM, per germline. In DNA form, the CDR3 reads TGTGCCAGCAGTTTAGCGGCGGGATTGATGGAGACCCAGTACTTC. Translation gives CASSLAAGLMETQYF.

The rearrangement links TRBV6-5 to TRBJ1-5, with 8 nucleotides matching TRBD1. This CDR3 is 14 amino acids long. Germline V gene data show CDR1 as MNHEY and CDR2 as SVGAGI. V shed 8 bases, J shed 2 bases, and the junction held 5 bases outside the gene matches. DNA for the CDR3: TGTGCCAGCGTTTTGACAGGGGGCAATCAGCCCCAGCATTTT. It yields the protein CASVLTGGNQPQHF.

This clone has a handful of counts. This chain uses TRBV14 with TRBJ2-7; maybe TRBD2 (5 bases). Germline values: CDR1 SGHDN, CDR2 FVKESK. Trimming shortened V by 1 base and J by 3 bases, and 16 bases separated the two germline ends. This CDR3 is built from 16 residues. This chain's CDR3 is CASSQGYGGHFYEQYF. The CDR3, as DNA: TGTGCCAGCAGCCAAGGGTACGGAGGCCATTTCTACGAGCAGTACTTC.

In regard to this clone: Other DNA sequences of this sample code for an identical CDR3. V usage is TRBV2 and J usage is TRBJ2-1; TRBD2 matches at 13 bases. This CDR3 spans 17 amino acids. Per the germline V gene, CDR1 is SNHLY and CDR2 is FYNNEI. Trimming cost V 6 bases and J 10 bases; bases outside gene matches: 15. CDR3 coding DNA: TGTGCCAGCAGGGAGGACACCGGGACTAGCGGGGCGCGGGAGCAGTTCTTC. It is translated as CASREDTGTSGAREQFF.

CDR3 residues: CASSLGGADTEAFF. For the CDR3, the DNA is TGTGCCAGCAGCTTAGGCGGGGCGGACACTGAAGCTTTCTTT. This chain connects TRBV11-1 to TRBJ1-1; D is possibly TRBD1 (5 bases). This CDR3 has 14 amino acids. Trimming shortened V by 1 base and J by 3 bases, and 9 bases separated the two germline ends. Germline assignment: CDR1 SGHAT and CDR2 FQDESV (reference sequence).

The V call is TRBV5-6, the J call TRBJ1-2; possible D gene TRBD1, 6 bases. Trimming took off 3 bases at V and 6 bases at J, with 24 bases between the two ends. The CDR3 loop spans 17 amino acids. The germline CDR1 and CDR2 sequences are SGHDT and YYEEEE. The CDR3 nucleotides read TGTGCCAGCAGCTGGGGGGGCCGGGTTACCGAGCCCCATGGCTACACCTTC. As protein: CASSWGGRVTEPHGYTF.

In this sample, this clone turned up once. The J gene is TRBJ2-5, the V gene TRBV5-1; a possible D gene is TRBD1 (5 bases). Germline V lookup: CDR1 SGHRS, CDR2 YFSETQ. The CDR3 runs to 15 residues. Between the trimmed V and J ends, which lost 0 bases and 4 bases, there was a span of 13 bases. The CDR3 loop reads CASSLGTGRSETQYF. CDR3 nucleotide sequence: TGCGCCAGCAGCTTGGGTACAGGAAGATCAGAGACCCAGTACTTC.

This clone appeared once. The gene calls are TRBV2 and TRBJ1-1; 7 bases line up with TRBD1. Germline lookup yields CDR1 SNHLY and CDR2 FYNNEI. This CDR3 has 16 amino acids. The junction had 15 bases not matched to a gene; V was cut back by 7 bases and J by 4 bases. The CDR3, as DNA: TGTGCCAGCACCCTGGGGGGAAGGGGGCGAAGCACTGAAGCTTTCTTT. It is translated as CASTLGGRGRSTEAFF.

This rearrangement joins TRBV29-1 to TRBJ1-5; D gene ambiguous. The germline V and J ends were trimmed by 4 bases and 0 bases, with 7 bases remaining between them. The CDR3 contains 13 residues. From germline, CDR1 is SQVTM and CDR2 ANQGSEA. The CDR3 coding sequence is TGCAGCGTTGCTGAGAATAGCAATCAGCCCCAGCATTTT. Translation gives CSVAENSNQPQHF.

This chain joins TRBV10-1 and TRBJ1-6, with a weak D call TRBD1 (6 bases). Germline CDR1 WNHNN, CDR2 SYGVQD (reference sequence). Deletions cut 3 bases from V and 7 bases from J, with 10 bases between. There are 14 residues in the CDR3. In nucleotides, the CDR3 is TGCGCCAGCAGTGATTCCCAGGGGAATTCACCCCTCCACTTT. Amino acid sequence: CASSDSQGNSPLHF.

The V and J genes are TRBV28 and TRBJ2-7; 9 bases are shared with TRBD1. Germline lookup yields CDR1 MDHEN and CDR2 SYDVKM. The length of the CDR3 is 13 residues. The J segment lost 4 bases and the V segment lost 7 bases, leaving 5 bases of the junction unmatched. The CDR3 region is CASTRQGGYEQYF. CDR3 coding DNA: TGTGCCAGCACCCGACAGGGGGGGTACGAGCAGTACTTC.

This chain connects TRBV18 to TRBJ1-2; D unclear. V was cut by 3 bases and J by 2 bases, with 10 bases left in between. This CDR3 comprises 14 residues. The V gene's germline CDR1 is KGHSH and CDR2 LQKENI. CDR3 loop: CASSPAAENYGYTF. The CDR3 DNA reads as TGTGCCAGCTCACCGGCGGCAGAAAACTATGGCTACACCTTC. Drawing the rest from reference TRBV18 and TRBJ1-2, the complete variable domain is NAGVMQNPRHLVRRRGQEARLRCSPMKGHSHVYWYRQLPEEGLKFMVYLQKENIIDESGMPKERFSAEFPKEGPSILRIQQVVRGDSAAYFCASSPAAENYGYTFGSGTRLTVV.

The rearrangement uses TRBV19 and TRBJ2-1; 8 bases fit TRBD1. CDR1 LNHDA and CDR2 SQIVND come from the germline V gene (reference sequence). After removal of 6 bases from V and 9 bases from J, the junction contained 7 bases not matched to a gene. This CDR3 contains 13 residues. The CDR3: CASSLTGESEQFF. The CDR3 region has the DNA TGTGCCAGTAGCCTGACAGGGGAGAGTGAGCAGTTCTTC.

The rearrangement uses TRBV6-6 and TRBJ1-2, with 10 bases fitting TRBD1. Germline values: CDR1 MNHNY, CDR2 SVGAGI (reference sequence). Trimming took 5 bases from V and 6 from J; bases not matched to a gene: 12. The CDR3 length is 16 residues. This CDR3 reads CASSPPTGGVSNGYTF. DNA for the CDR3: TGTGCCAGCAGTCCGCCGACAGGGGGCGTTTCAAATGGCTACACCTTC.